This T cell receptor beta chain was captured in a study of blood T cell repertoires in COVID-19. Study background: Some COVID-19 samples were acute and others convalescent; all came from the United States, Italy and Spain. PBMCs, B-cell-depleted T cells, or T cells provided the cDNA or gDNA that made up the material.

As originally analysed: Reference gene primer amplification gave nucleated cell count estimates. TCRdb's copy holds only in-frame clones and misses some; the assay was immunoSEQ multiplex PCR. V and J calls and clone size follow that table, whereas D and trimming were derived from the DNA. Of 30,000 to 45,000 clones in the sample, approximately 86% were seen once. This receptor was identified in a man aged 65 to 79 with acute or convalescent COVID-19. Input material: peripheral blood.

The DNA for the CDR3 is TGTGCCAGCAGCTTAGTCCCTGATACGCAGTATTTT. Translation gives CASSLVPDTQYF. The V call is TRBV7-2, the J call TRBJ2-3; D gene ambiguous. Trimming cost V 1 base and J 6 bases, with 5 bases left between them. This CDR3 has 12 amino acids. Germline V gene sequence: CDR1 SGHTA, CDR2 FQGNSA.